A selection of T cell receptor beta chains follows, all from one sample in a study of cytomegalovirus exposure and HLA in healthy donors. The table came from immunoSEQ multiplex PCR; TCRdb's copy has only in-frame clones and leaves some out. The sample includes some 150,000 clones, 79% of them seen just once. Sequencing was done on a sample of PBMCs. These receptors all come from a woman between 40 and 55 years old in good health and CMV-seropositive. Each CDR3 is given with its conserved first and last residue. Fields, in order: V gene, D gene, clone size, J gene, CDR3 protein, CDR3 DNA. A D gene is named only where the DNA matches it firmly. Expanded clones get a size class; other rows say once, few or many, or leave the size out.

V: TRBV2; D: TRBD1; size: .; J: TRBJ1-2; CDR3: CASSPIQGGYGYTF; DNA: TGTGCCAGCAGTCCTATACAGGGGGGATATGGCTACACCTTC
V: TRBV28; D: TRBD1; size: few; J: TRBJ2-3; CDR3: CASSFSDRGTDTQYF; DNA: TGTGCCAGCAGTTTCAGTGACAGGGGAACAGATACGCAGTATTTT
V: TRBV10-2; D: .; size: .; J: TRBJ1-6; CDR3: CASKQGYNSPLHF; DNA: TGCGCCAGCAAACAGGGCTATAATTCACCCCTCCACTTT
V: TRBV7-9; D: .; size: .; J: TRBJ1-4; CDR3: CASSPERVLNGKLFF; DNA: TGTGCCAGCAGCCCAGAGCGGGTTCTTAATGGAAAACTGTTTTTT
V: TRBV28; D: TRBD1; size: .; J: TRBJ1-2; CDR3: CASSSVLGQGAYGYTF; DNA: TGTGCCAGCAGTTCCGTCTTGGGACAGGGAGCCTATGGCTACACCTTC
V: TRBV6-1; D: TRBD2; size: .; J: TRBJ2-5; CDR3: CASSDLRSRGGSETQYF; DNA: TGTGCCAGCAGTGATCTTCGGTCTCGGGGGGGTTCGGAGACCCAGTACTTC
V: TRBV18; D: TRBD1; size: .; J: TRBJ1-3; CDR3: CASSPQGVSGNTIYF; DNA: TGTGCCAGCTCACCCCAGGGGGTTTCTGGAAACACCATATATTTT
V: TRBV7-9; D: .; size: once; J: TRBJ2-5; CDR3: CSSSTPSETQYF; DNA: TGTTCCAGCAGTACACCCTCGGAGACCCAGTACTTC
V: TRBV4-2; D: .; size: .; J: TRBJ2-5; CDR3: CASSQEVGGETQYF; DNA: TGTGCCAGCAGCCAAGAAGTTGGGGGGGAGACCCAGTACTTC
V: TRBV29-1; D: TRBD1; size: .; J: TRBJ1-1; CDR3: CSLVRGPGNTEAFF; DNA: TGCAGCCTAGTAAGGGGGCCAGGCAACACTGAAGCTTTCTTT
V: TRBV7-9; D: .; size: .; J: TRBJ2-2; CDR3: CASSISVGGPSRVF; DNA: TGTGCCAGCAGCATCAGTGTAGGAGGGCCCTCGAGGGTTTTT
V: TRBV19; D: TRBD1; size: .; J: TRBJ1-5; CDR3: CASAGGGSNQPQHF; DNA: TGTGCCAGTGCAGGGGGTGGTAGCAATCAGCCCCAGCATTTT
V: TRBV9; D: .; size: .; J: TRBJ2-5; CDR3: CASSVAFREETQYF; DNA: TGTGCCAGCAGCGTAGCGTTCAGGGAAGAGACCCAGTACTTC
V: TRBV6-5; D: .; size: few; J: TRBJ1-3; CDR3: CASSSDSYSGNTIYF; DNA: TGTGCCAGCAGTTCTGACAGTTACTCTGGAAACACCATATATTTT
V: TRBV5-1; D: TRBD1; size: .; J: TRBJ2-6; CDR3: CASSMTGSGTSGANVLTF; DNA: TGCGCCAGCAGCATGACAGGGAGTGGGACCTCTGGGGCCAACGTCCTGACTTTC
V: TRBV4-2; D: .; size: .; J: TRBJ2-7; CDR3: CASSRGVGEDEQYF; DNA: TGTGCCAGCAGCCGCGGGGTCGGAGAGGACGAGCAGTACTTC
V: TRBV14; D: .; size: few; J: TRBJ1-1; CDR3: CASSQDILVEAFF; DNA: TGTGCCAGCAGCCAAGATATTTTAGTTGAAGCTTTCTTT
V: TRBV28; D: TRBD2; size: .; J: TRBJ2-7; CDR3: CACGGLAGTSRSEQYF; DNA: TGTGCCTGCGGGGGACTAGCGGGGACTTCCCGGTCCGAGCAGTACTTC
V: TRBV9; D: TRBD1; size: .; J: TRBJ1-1; CDR3: CASSAEGGQYTEAFF; DNA: TGTGCCAGCAGCGCTGAAGGGGGCCAGTACACTGAAGCTTTCTTT
V: TRBV6-5; D: TRBD1; size: .; J: TRBJ1-2; CDR3: CASSRFYGQVWGYTF; DNA: TGTGCCAGCAGTCGATTTTATGGACAGGTCTGGGGCTACACCTTC